The rows below give T cell receptor beta chains drawn from one sample of a study of regulatory T cells in long-lasting Graves disease. TCRdb itself ran the multiplex PCR reads through MiXCR, one entry per CDR3 protein. Seen here are hundreds of thousands of distinct CDR3 sequences, less than 25% observed once, and the top ten hold 6.5% to 10%. Sequenced here: peripheral blood mononuclear cells (PBMCs), sampled when the disease was refractory, from a patient treated with antithyroid drugs. The source of these receptors is a female donor with Graves disease. CDR3s include the opening cysteine and the closing phenylalanine or tryptophan. The D gene is left open where the match is weak. Rows may omit the clone size; those that give it use once, few, many or a size class.

NA	many	TRBV28	TRBJ2-7	TGTGCCAGCAGTTCACCCGGGACTTCGTCTTACTACGAGCAGTACTTC	CASSSPGTSSYYEQYF
TRBD1	many	TRBV12-3/TRBV12-4	TRBJ1-2	TGTGCCAGCAGTACTACAGGGGGCAGGGTTGGCTACACCTTC	CASSTTGGRVGYTF
TRBD2	many	TRBV2	TRBJ2-2	TGTGCCAGCAGGGCTACTAGCGGGGGCACCGGGGAGCTGTTTTTT	CASRATSGGTGELFF
NA	few	TRBV29-1	TRBJ2-7	TGCAGCGTAACTGATTTGGGCCGTTCCTACGAGCAGTACTTC	CSVTDLGRSYEQYF
NA	many	TRBV29-1	TRBJ1-2	TGCAGCGTGGTCGCCCCGGGGCTTTGGGGCTACACCTTC	CSVVAPGLWGYTF
NA	few	TRBV4-2	TRBJ1-3	TGTGCCAGCAGCCTACCGGGGGCATTTGGAAACACCATATATTTT	CASSLPGAFGNTIYF
TRBD2	NA	TRBV5-1	TRBJ2-7	TGCGCCAGCAGCTTTTACACCCTCGGGACTAGCGGGAGTGCGAGACCGTACGAGCAGTACTTC	CASSFYTLGTSGSARPYEQYF
TRBD1	NA	TRBV18	TRBJ2-5	TGTGCCAGCCAGCGGGCAGGGGGCGTGGAGACCCAGTACTTC	CASQRAGGVETQYF
TRBD1	many	TRBV6-5	TRBJ2-7	TGTGCCAGCAGTTACTCCGGACAGGAATTGATCTGGGAGCAGTACTTC	CASSYSGQELIWEQYF
TRBD2	few	TRBV6-1	TRBJ2-5	TGTGCCACCGCGGGTCTAGCGGGAGGGGAGGAGACCCAGTACTTC	CATAGLAGGEETQYF